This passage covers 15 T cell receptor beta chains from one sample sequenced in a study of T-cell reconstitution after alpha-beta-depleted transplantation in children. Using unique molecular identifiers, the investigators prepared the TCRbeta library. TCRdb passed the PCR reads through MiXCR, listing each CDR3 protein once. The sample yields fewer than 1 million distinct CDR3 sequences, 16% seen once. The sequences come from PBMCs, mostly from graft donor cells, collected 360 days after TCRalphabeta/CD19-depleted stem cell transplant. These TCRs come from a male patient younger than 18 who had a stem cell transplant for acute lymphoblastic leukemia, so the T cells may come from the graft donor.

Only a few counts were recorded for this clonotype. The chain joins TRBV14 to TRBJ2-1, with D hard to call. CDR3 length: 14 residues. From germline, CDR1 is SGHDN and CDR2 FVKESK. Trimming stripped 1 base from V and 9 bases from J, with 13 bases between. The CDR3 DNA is TGTGCCAGCAGCCAAGTCGACGGGTACGGTGAGCAGTTCTTC. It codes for CASSQVDGYGEQFF.

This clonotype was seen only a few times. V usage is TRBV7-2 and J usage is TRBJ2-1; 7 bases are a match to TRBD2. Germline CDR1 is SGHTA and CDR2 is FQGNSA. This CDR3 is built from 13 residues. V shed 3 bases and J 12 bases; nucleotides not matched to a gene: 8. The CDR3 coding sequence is TGTGCCAGCAGCTTGGCGGGAGTCGGCGGGCAGTTCTTC. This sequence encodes CASSLAGVGGQFF.

The CDR3 region is CASSELSWPQHF. The CDR3 DNA reads as TGTGCCAGCAGTGAATTAAGTTGGCCCCAGCATTTT. The V gene is TRBV2, the J gene TRBJ1-5; D remains ambiguous. Germline V gives CDR1 SNHLY, CDR2 FYNNEI. The CDR3 is 12 amino acids. The V gene lost 2 bases and the J gene lost 9 bases, with 8 bases spanning the gap. Complete variable domain (other parts from reference TRBV2 and TRBJ1-5): EPEVTQTPSHQVTQMGQEVILRCVPISNHLYFYWYRQILGQKVEFLVSFYNNEISEKSEIFDDQFSVERPDGSNFTLKIRSTKLEDSAMYFCASSELSWPQHFGDGTRLSIL.

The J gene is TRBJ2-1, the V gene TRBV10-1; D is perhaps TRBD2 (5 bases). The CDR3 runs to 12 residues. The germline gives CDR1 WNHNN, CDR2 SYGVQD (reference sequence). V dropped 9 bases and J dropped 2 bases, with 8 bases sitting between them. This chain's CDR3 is CARLVAYNEQFF. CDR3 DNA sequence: TGCGCCAGACTAGTGGCCTACAATGAGCAGTTCTTC.

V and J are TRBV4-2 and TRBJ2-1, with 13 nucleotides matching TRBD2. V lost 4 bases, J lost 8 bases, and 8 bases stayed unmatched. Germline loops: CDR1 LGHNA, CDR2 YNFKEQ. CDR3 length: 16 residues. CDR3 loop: CASSPRGLAGKDEQFF. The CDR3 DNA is TGTGCCAGCAGCCCAAGGGGACTAGCGGGAAAGGATGAGCAGTTCTTC.

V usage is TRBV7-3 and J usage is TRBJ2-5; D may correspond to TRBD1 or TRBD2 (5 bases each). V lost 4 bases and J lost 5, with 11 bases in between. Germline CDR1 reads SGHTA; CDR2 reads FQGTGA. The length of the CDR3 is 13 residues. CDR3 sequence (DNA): TGTGCCAGCAGCTCCGGGACCTGGGAGACCCAGTACTTC. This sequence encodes CASSSGTWETQYF.

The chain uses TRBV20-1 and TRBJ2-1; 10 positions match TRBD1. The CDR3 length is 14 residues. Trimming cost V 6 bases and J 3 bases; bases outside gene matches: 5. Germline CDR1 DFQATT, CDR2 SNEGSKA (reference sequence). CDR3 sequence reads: CSARQGAFYNEQFF. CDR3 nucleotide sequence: TGCAGTGCGCGACAGGGGGCCTTCTACAATGAGCAGTTCTTC.

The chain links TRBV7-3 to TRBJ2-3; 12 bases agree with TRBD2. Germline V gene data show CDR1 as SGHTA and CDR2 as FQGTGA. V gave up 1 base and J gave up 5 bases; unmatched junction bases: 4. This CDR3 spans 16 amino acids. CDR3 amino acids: CASSLKALAGGDTQYF. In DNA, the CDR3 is TGTGCCAGCAGCTTAAAAGCACTAGCGGGAGGAGATACGCAGTATTTT.

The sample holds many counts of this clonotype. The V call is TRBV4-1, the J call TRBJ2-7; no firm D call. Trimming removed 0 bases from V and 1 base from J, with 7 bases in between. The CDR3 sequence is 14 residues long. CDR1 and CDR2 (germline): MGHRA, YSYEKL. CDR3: CASSQDQESYEQYF. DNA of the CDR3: TGCGCCAGCAGCCAAGATCAGGAGTCCTACGAGCAGTACTTC.

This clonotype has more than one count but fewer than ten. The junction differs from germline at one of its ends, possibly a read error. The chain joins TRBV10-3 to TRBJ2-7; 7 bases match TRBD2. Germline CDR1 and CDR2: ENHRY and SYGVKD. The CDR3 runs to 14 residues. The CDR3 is CAISGAGASYEQCF. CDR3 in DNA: TGTGCCATCAGTGGGGCGGGAGCCTCCTACGAGCAGTGCTTC.

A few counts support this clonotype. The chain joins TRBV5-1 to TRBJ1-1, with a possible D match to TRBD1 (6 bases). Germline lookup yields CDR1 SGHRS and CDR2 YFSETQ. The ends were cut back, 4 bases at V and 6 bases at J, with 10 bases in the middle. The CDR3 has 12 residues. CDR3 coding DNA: TGCGCCAGCAGCCGCAGGGGCGCTGAAGCTTTCTTT. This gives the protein CASSRRGAEAFF.

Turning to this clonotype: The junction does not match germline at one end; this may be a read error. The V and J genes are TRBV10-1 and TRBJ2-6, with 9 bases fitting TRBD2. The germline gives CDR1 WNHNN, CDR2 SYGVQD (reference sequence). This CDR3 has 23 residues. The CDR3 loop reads CASSRLHHPTSGQLLAGANVLTF. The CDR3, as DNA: TGTGCCAGCAGCCGTCTCCACCACCCCACTAGCGGGCAATTGCTCGCTGGGGCCAACGTCCTGACTTTC.

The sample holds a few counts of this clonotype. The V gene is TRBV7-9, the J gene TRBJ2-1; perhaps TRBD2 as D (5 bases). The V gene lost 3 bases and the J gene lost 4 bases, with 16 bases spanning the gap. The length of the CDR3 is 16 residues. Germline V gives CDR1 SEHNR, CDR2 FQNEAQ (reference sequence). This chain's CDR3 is CASSFLLGERYNEQFF. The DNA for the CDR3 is TGTGCCAGCAGCTTTCTTTTGGGCGAGCGGTACAATGAGCAGTTCTTC.

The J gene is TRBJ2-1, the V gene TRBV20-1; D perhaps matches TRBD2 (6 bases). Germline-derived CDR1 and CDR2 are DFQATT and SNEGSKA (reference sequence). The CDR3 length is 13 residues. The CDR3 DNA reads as TGCAGGGCTCACGTCGGGAGAGGGAATGAGCAGTTCTTC. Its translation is CRAHVGRGNEQFF.

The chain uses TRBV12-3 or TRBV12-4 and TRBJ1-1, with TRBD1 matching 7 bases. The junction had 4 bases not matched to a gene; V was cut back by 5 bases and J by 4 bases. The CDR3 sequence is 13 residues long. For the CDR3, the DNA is TGTGCCAGCAGTGGGACAGCTGCCACTGAAGCTTTCTTT. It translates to CASSGTAATEAFF.